The rows below give T cell receptor beta chains drawn from one sample of a study of post-analysis software for immune sequencing data. TCRdb ran MiXCR on the PCR reads and lists one entry per CDR3 protein. The data contain about 760,000 distinct CDR3 sequences, 30% of them singletons. Sequenced input: blood. The source is a girl aged 10-17 years with multiple sclerosis. CDR3s include the opening cysteine and the closing phenylalanine or tryptophan. D genes are given only for firm matches. Clone size is stated in some rows and not others, as once, few, many or a class when expanded.

D: TRBD1; size: -; V: TRBV6-6; J: TRBJ2-7; CDR3: CASRSQGARGYEQYF; DNA: TGTGCCAGCAGATCACAGGGGGCGCGGGGCTACGAGCAGTACTTC
D: TRBD2; size: -; V: TRBV7-2; J: TRBJ2-1; CDR3: CASSLQPAGTLGNEQFF; DNA: TGTGCCAGCAGCTTACAACCAGCGGGGACTTTAGGGAATGAGCAGTTCTTC
D: TRBD1; size: many; V: TRBV10-3; J: TRBJ2-3; CDR3: CAISLGQGVPDTQYF; DNA: TGTGCCATCAGCCTGGGACAGGGGGTCCCAGATACGCAGTATTTT
D: -; size: -; V: TRBV6-2/TRBV6-3; J: TRBJ1-1; CDR3: CASSYSGYGAFF; DNA: TGTGCCAGCAGTTACTCGGGCTATGGGGCTTTCTTT
D: -; size: -; V: TRBV6-2/TRBV6-3; J: TRBJ2-2; CDR3: CASSYGWGTAGELFF; DNA: TGTGCCAGCAGTTACGGTTGGGGGACCGCCGGGGAGCTGTTTTTT
D: -; size: few; V: TRBV29-1; J: TRBJ2-3; CDR3: CSVEGGDWEGTDTQYF; DNA: TGCAGCGTTGAAGGAGGGGACTGGGAGGGCACAGATACGCAGTATTTT
D: -; size: -; V: TRBV29-1; J: TRBJ2-7; CDR3: CILTIAGPTRGSEQYF; DNA: TGCATCCTCACGATTGCGGGGCCGACGAGGGGGAGCGAGCAGTACTTC
D: -; size: -; V: TRBV5-1; J: TRBJ2-5; CDR3: CASSLASVPSQETQYF; DNA: TGCGCCAGCAGCTTGGCTAGCGTCCCCAGCCAGGAGACCCAGTACTTC
D: -; size: few; V: TRBV7-6; J: TRBJ2-6; CDR3: CASSLGRSGVAASGANVLTF; DNA: TGTGCCAGCAGCTTAGGACGTAGTGGGGTGGCAGCCTCTGGGGCCAACGTCCTGACTTTC
D: TRBD2; size: many; V: TRBV10-3; J: TRBJ2-5; CDR3: CAISESAAGVFKTQYF; DNA: TGTGCCATCAGTGAGTCCGCAGCGGGAGTATTTAAGACCCAGTACTTC
D: TRBD1; size: few; V: TRBV12-3/TRBV12-4; J: TRBJ2-3; CDR3: CASSFRDRGADTQYF; DNA: TGTGCCAGCAGTTTCCGGGACAGGGGAGCAGATACGCAGTATTTT
D: TRBD1; size: -; V: TRBV7-9; J: TRBJ1-5; CDR3: CASSLTGSGVQPQHF; DNA: TGTGCCAGCAGCCTGACAGGGTCGGGAGTACAGCCCCAGCATTTT
D: -; size: -; V: TRBV7-2; J: TRBJ2-7; CDR3: CASSPIPRGFPHEQYF; DNA: TGTGCCAGCAGCCCTATCCCCCGAGGGTTCCCCCACGAGCAGTACTTC
D: -; size: -; V: TRBV28; J: TRBJ2-7; CDR3: CASSDPGGAGNNEQYF; DNA: TGTGCCAGCAGTGACCCCGGTGGTGCGGGGAACAATGAGCAGTACTTC
D: TRBD1; size: few; V: TRBV7-2; J: TRBJ2-3; CDR3: CASSPQGAYSTDTQYF; DNA: TGTGCCAGCAGCCCACAGGGGGCTTATAGCACAGATACGCAGTATTTT
D: -; size: -; V: TRBV5-1; J: TRBJ2-1; CDR3: CASSLSEVNEQFF; DNA: TGCGCCAGCAGCTTATCGGAAGTCAATGAGCAGTTCTTC
D: TRBD2; size: few; V: TRBV20-1; J: TRBJ2-7; CDR3: CSGSLAGGPYEQYF; DNA: TGCAGTGGCAGCTTAGCGGGAGGACCCTACGAGCAGTACTTC
D: TRBD1; size: many; V: TRBV6-5; J: TRBJ1-2; CDR3: CASTGDYGYTF; DNA: TGTGCCAGTACAGGGGACTATGGCTACACCTTC
D: TRBD1; size: -; V: TRBV5-1; J: TRBJ2-4; CDR3: CASSPTGGLQNIQYF; DNA: TGCGCCAGCAGCCCTACAGGGGGGCTTCAAAACATTCAGTACTTC
D: -; size: few; V: TRBV7-2; J: TRBJ2-7; CDR3: CASSLSPDRRAYEQYF; DNA: TGTGCCAGCAGCTTGTCCCCGGACAGAAGAGCCTACGAGCAGTACTTC
D: TRBD2; size: -; V: TRBV20-1; J: TRBJ2-1; CDR3: CSARAATGLVSRASQFF; DNA: TGCAGTGCTAGAGCAGCCACGGGACTAGTAAGTCGCGCTTCCCAGTTCTTC
D: -; size: few; V: TRBV12-3/TRBV12-4; J: TRBJ1-2; CDR3: CASSLPLGDSANYGYTF; DNA: TGTGCCAGCAGCCTCCCATTGGGTGATTCAGCTAACTATGGCTACACCTTC
D: -; size: few; V: TRBV28; J: TRBJ1-1; CDR3: CASSPGRGRRGSVNTEAFF; DNA: TGTGCCAGCTCACCCGGGCGGGGGCGAAGAGGCTCCGTGAACACTGAAGCTTTCTTT
D: -; size: -; V: TRBV20-1; J: TRBJ1-1; CDR3: CSAPRTEAFF; DNA: TGCAGTGCCCCGAGAACTGAAGCTTTCTTT
D: -; size: -; V: TRBV28; J: TRBJ2-5; CDR3: CASGTSGETQYF; DNA: TGTGCCAGCGGGACCTCAGGAGAGACCCAGTACTTC
D: -; size: few; V: TRBV29-1; J: TRBJ2-3; CDR3: CTSNPLPSAATDTQYF; DNA: TGCACCAGTAACCCCCTGCCTAGCGCCGCCACGGATACGCAGTATTTT
D: TRBD2; size: -; V: TRBV4-3; J: TRBJ2-3; CDR3: CASSTRTSGDTDTQYF; DNA: TGCGCCAGCAGCACTCGGACTAGCGGGGACACAGATACGCAGTATTTT
D: -; size: -; V: TRBV20-1; J: TRBJ2-7; CDR3: CSAREGETYEQYF; DNA: TGCAGTGCTAGAGAAGGCGAAACCTACGAGCAGTACTTC
D: TRBD1; size: many; V: TRBV7-2; J: TRBJ2-7; CDR3: CASSPDRFTYEQYF; DNA: TGTGCCAGCAGCCCGGACAGGTTCACCTACGAGCAGTACTTC
D: -; size: -; V: TRBV6-6; J: TRBJ1-2; CDR3: CTSSYGGYTF; DNA: TGTACCAGCAGTTACGGGGGCTACACCTTC
D: TRBD1; size: -; V: TRBV7-9; J: TRBJ1-1; CDR3: CAGSLDWDSEAFF; DNA: TGTGCCGGCAGCTTAGATTGGGACAGTGAAGCTTTCTTT
D: -; size: few; V: TRBV3-1; J: TRBJ1-1; CDR3: CASSQVSTGTEAFF; DNA: TGTGCCAGCAGCCAGGTATCAACGGGCACTGAAGCTTTCTTT
D: -; size: many; V: TRBV12-3/TRBV12-4; J: TRBJ1-2; CDR3: CASSQNYGYTF; DNA: TGTGCCAGCAGCCAAAACTATGGCTACACCTTC
D: TRBD1; size: many; V: TRBV5-1; J: TRBJ1-5; CDR3: CASSWTGGNQPQHF; DNA: TGCGCCAGCAGCTGGACAGGGGGCAATCAGCCCCAGCATTTT
D: TRBD1; size: few; V: TRBV6-5; J: TRBJ2-7; CDR3: CASSYFAGTGGYEQYF; DNA: TGTGCCAGCAGTTACTTTGCCGGGACAGGGGGCTACGAGCAGTACTTC
D: TRBD1; size: few; V: TRBV24-1; J: TRBJ2-6; CDR3: CATSDPTGTGANVLTF; DNA: TGTGCCACCAGTGATCCGACAGGGACTGGGGCCAACGTCCTGACTTTC
D: -; size: -; V: TRBV20-1; J: TRBJ2-5; CDR3: CSASGVAGETQYF; DNA: TGCAGTGCTAGTGGCGTGGCAGGCGAGACCCAGTACTTC
D: TRBD2; size: few; V: TRBV7-2; J: TRBJ2-7; CDR3: CASSPLAGGGVEQYF; DNA: TGTGCCAGCAGCCCACTAGCGGGGGGCGGGGTAGAGCAGTACTTC
D: TRBD2; size: -; V: TRBV5-1; J: TRBJ2-2; CDR3: CASSLKVAGNTGELFF; DNA: TGCGCCAGCAGCTTGAAGGTAGCGGGGAACACCGGGGAGCTGTTTTTT
D: -; size: many; V: TRBV4-3; J: TRBJ2-7; CDR3: CASSQEARGYYEQYF; DNA: TGCGCCAGCAGCCAAGAGGCAAGGGGATACTACGAGCAGTACTTC
D: TRBD2; size: -; V: TRBV7-9; J: TRBJ2-1; CDR3: CASSSTSGRTYNEQFF; DNA: TGTGCCAGCAGCTCGACTAGCGGGAGGACCTACAATGAGCAGTTCTTC
D: TRBD2; size: -; V: TRBV11-2; J: TRBJ2-1; CDR3: CASSLVGLAGGRITSYNEQFF; DNA: TGCGCCAGCAGCTTGGTAGGACTAGCGGGGGGGCGAATAACCTCCTACAATGAGCAGTTCTTC
D: TRBD2; size: -; V: TRBV2; J: TRBJ2-7; CDR3: CAIATSGSYEQYF; DNA: TGTGCCATCGCGACTAGCGGCTCCTACGAGCAGTACTTC
D: TRBD2; size: once; V: TRBV4-1; J: TRBJ2-5; CDR3: CASSQTGTRSYNEQYF; DNA: TGCGCCAGCAGCCAGACCGGGACTAGGAGTTACAATGAGCAGTACTTC
D: -; size: few; V: TRBV7-9; J: TRBJ2-5; CDR3: CASSFASYQETQYF; DNA: TGTGCCAGCAGCTTTGCCTCATACCAAGAGACCCAGTACTTC
D: -; size: few; V: TRBV27; J: TRBJ2-3; CDR3: CASSQPADRLTDTQYF; DNA: TGTGCCAGCAGTCAACCCGCCGACAGACTCACAGATACGCAGTATTTT
D: TRBD2; size: -; V: TRBV28; J: TRBJ2-7; CDR3: CASSFSLAEGYEQYF; DNA: TGTGCCAGCAGTTTCTCACTAGCGGAGGGATACGAGCAGTACTTC
D: -; size: few; V: TRBV15; J: TRBJ1-1; CDR3: CATSRETVFGEAFF; DNA: TGTGCCACCAGCAGAGAAACAGTATTCGGCGAAGCTTTCTTT